A selection of T cell receptor beta chains follows, all from one sample in a study of CD8 T cells in ankylosing spondylitis. TCRdb reanalysed the 5' RACE reads using MiXCR and keeps one entry per CDR3 protein. The sample comprises roughly 240,000 distinct CDR3 sequences, 30% to 40% of which are singletons, and approximately 4.4% rests with the top ten. The sample consisted of blood, either unsorted or a sorted T cell fraction (not recorded which). These receptors all come from a male donor with ankylosing spondylitis or in good health (not recorded which). CDR3s include the opening cysteine and the closing phenylalanine or tryptophan. D genes are given only for firm matches. Some rows have no size entry. The others give once, few or many, or a class for an expanded clone.

size: few
D: -
V: TRBV29-1
J: TRBJ1-2
CDR3: CSVETGNYGYTF
DNA: TGCAGCGTTGAAACTGGAAACTATGGCTACACCTTC

size: few
D: -
V: TRBV5-1
J: TRBJ1-3
CDR3: CASSFGRGSGNTIYF
DNA: TGCGCCAGCAGCTTCGGGAGGGGCTCTGGAAACACCATATATTTT

size: -
D: TRBD1
V: TRBV6-1
J: TRBJ1-4
CDR3: CASSTGQGHGEKLFF
DNA: TGTGCCAGCAGTACGGGACAGGGACATGGTGAAAAACTGTTTTTT

size: few
D: TRBD2
V: TRBV7-3
J: TRBJ2-3
CDR3: CASSFLGGGAPDTQYF
DNA: TGTGCCAGCAGCTTTCTCGGCGGGGGGGCCCCAGATACGCAGTATTTT

size: few
D: TRBD1
V: TRBV10-3
J: TRBJ1-1
CDR3: CAIRGQGISEAFF
DNA: TGTGCCATCAGGGGACAGGGGATCTCTGAAGCTTTCTTT

size: few
D: -
V: TRBV5-4
J: TRBJ1-6
CDR3: CASSLPGRSLHF
DNA: TGTGCCAGCAGCCTACCGGGCAGGTCCCTCCACTTT

size: few
D: TRBD2
V: TRBV29-1
J: TRBJ2-5
CDR3: CSATGGLSETQYF
DNA: TGCAGCGCCACGGGGGGGCTATCGGAGACCCAGTACTTC

size: -
D: TRBD1
V: TRBV7-8
J: TRBJ2-1
CDR3: CASSLNAGQGVYNEQFF
DNA: TGTGCCAGCAGCTTAAACGCGGGACAGGGAGTCTACAATGAGCAGTTCTTC

size: -
D: -
V: TRBV6-5
J: TRBJ2-3
CDR3: CASSYRRPGRTSTDTQYF
DNA: TGTGCCAGCAGTTACAGGCGACCGGGGCGAACTAGCACAGATACGCAGTATTTT

size: few
D: -
V: TRBV12-3/TRBV12-4
J: TRBJ2-1
CDR3: CASSLRGGGSYNEQFF
DNA: TGTGCCAGCAGTTTAAGAGGGGGGGGCTCCTACAATGAGCAGTTCTTC

size: once
D: TRBD1
V: TRBV15
J: TRBJ1-5
CDR3: CATSRTGGGNQPQHF
DNA: TGTGCCACCAGCAGGACAGGGGGTGGCAATCAGCCCCAGCATTTT

size: -
D: -
V: TRBV6-1
J: TRBJ2-1
CDR3: CASRPGQSSYNEQFF
DNA: TGTGCCAGCAGACCCGGACAGAGCTCCTACAATGAGCAGTTCTTC

size: few
D: TRBD1
V: TRBV6-1
J: TRBJ2-7
CDR3: CASRTGDRSYEQYF
DNA: TGTGCCAGCAGAACGGGGGACAGGTCCTACGAGCAGTACTTC

size: few
D: -
V: TRBV29-1
J: TRBJ2-3
CDR3: CSVAGADTQYF
DNA: TGCAGCGTTGCTGGTGCAGATACGCAGTATTTT

size: few
D: TRBD2
V: TRBV2
J: TRBJ2-7
CDR3: CASSSGLANYEQYF
DNA: TGTGCCAGCAGCTCGGGACTAGCGAACTACGAGCAGTACTTC

size: -
D: TRBD2
V: TRBV10-3
J: TRBJ2-5
CDR3: CAISVTSAQETQYF
DNA: TGTGCCATCAGTGTGACTAGCGCACAAGAGACCCAGTACTTC

size: few
D: -
V: TRBV11-2
J: TRBJ1-4
CDR3: CASSFIQGTRRREKLFF
DNA: TGTGCCAGCAGCTTCATACAAGGGACCAGAAGAAGGGAAAAACTGTTTTTT

size: -
D: TRBD1
V: TRBV10-3
J: TRBJ2-7
CDR3: CAISESTGGSYEQYF
DNA: TGTGCCATCAGTGAGTCAACAGGGGGCTCCTACGAGCAGTACTTC

size: -
D: TRBD2
V: TRBV12-3/TRBV12-4
J: TRBJ2-5
CDR3: CASSLALASGGKTQYF
DNA: TGTGCCAGCAGTTTAGCGCTGGCTAGCGGGGGGAAGACCCAGTACTTC

size: few
D: TRBD1
V: TRBV4-1
J: TRBJ1-2
CDR3: CASSQVRGRHYGYTF
DNA: TGCGCCAGCAGCCAAGTGAGGGGGCGGCACTATGGCTACACCTTC

size: -
D: TRBD2
V: TRBV6-1
J: TRBJ2-1
CDR3: CASRSGAYSEQFF
DNA: TGTGCCAGCAGGAGCGGGGCATATAGTGAGCAGTTCTTC

size: -
D: -
V: TRBV11-2
J: TRBJ1-1
CDR3: CASTSLLGHGNTEAFF
DNA: TGTGCCAGCACTTCCCTTTTGGGACACGGGAACACTGAAGCTTTCTTT

size: -
D: -
V: TRBV12-3/TRBV12-4
J: TRBJ2-5
CDR3: CASSPMGMEETQYF
DNA: TGTGCCAGCAGCCCCATGGGGATGGAAGAGACCCAGTACTTC

size: few
D: -
V: TRBV20-1
J: TRBJ1-5
CDR3: CSANHGNQPQHF
DNA: TGCAGTGCTAATCACGGCAATCAGCCCCAGCATTTT